The entry below gives a single T cell receptor (beta chain) sequence along with its context. This clone has just a few counts. Its antigen remains unidentified. No per-base quality is available; no much larger clone lies one base away. This CDR3 is also generated by other DNA sequences in the sample. This specimen belongs to a study of blood T cell repertoires in COVID-19 (TCRdb year 2020). About the full investigation: Samples covering the acute and convalescent phases of COVID-19 were provided by collaborators in the United States, Italy and Spain. The repertoires were made available in a free public database intended to serve as a resource for research on the immune response to SARS-CoV-2. Where available, HLA class I and class II types were taken from metadata supplied by the sample provider and were not determined by assay-based typing. The sample metadata nearly always contained a de-identified subject ID, COVID-19 status, age in years and sex. The prospective study material was composed of cDNA or gDNA derived from T cells, B-cell-depleted T cells, or PBMCs. The dataset comprised deeply sampled blood TCRbeta repertoires from subjects exposed to, actively infected with, or recovered from COVID-19. Samples came from the ongoing ImmuneRACE study (first 160 participants) plus 1,254 subjects from 6 global collaborators.

TCRbeta CDR3 regions were amplified from genomic DNA by means of the immunoSEQ Assay, a bias-controlled multiplex PCR. Under the source paper's analysis protocol: Within the assay, amplification of reference gene primers was used to estimate how many nucleated cells each sample contained. To quantify the absolute abundance of each unique TCRbeta CDR3 rearrangement, sequence reads were collapsed and filtered. For each sample, productive Simpson clonality was calculated by taking the square root of Simpson's diversity index across productive rearrangements. Here the immuneACCESS table is served through TCRdb, limited to in-frame sequences with V and J called. Missing clones are a known gap in these copies; in checked studies unresolved V genes cover under half, and the rest lacks a known reason. That table gives V, J and clone size, and the DNA gave D and trimming. This sample has 250,000 to 350,000 clones in its table, and roughly 84% of those were observed once. Of the sample, almost 1.5% is held by the ten largest clones.

The investigation overall reported the following: How much clinical and demographic metadata was included differed by source and by participant, and the metadata was provided uncurated.

One collaborating source in Seattle enrolled patients while the patients were actively infected and followed the patients over time throughout the course of disease. Whole blood was collected in K2EDTA tubes by collaborating institutions according to the institutions' own protocols. For TCRbeta analysis, collaborators shipped samples in one of three forms: frozen whole blood, isolated PBMCs, or DNA extracted from either of those sample types. V is pruned by 0 bases and J by 4 bases, leaving 3 bases of the junction without a gene match. Taken from cysteine to phenylalanine, the CDR3 has 14 residues. This entry keeps only the CDR3 DNA: 42 bases, framed from base 1. From the germline V gene, CDR1 is SGHRS and CDR2 is YFSETQ.

This sequence uses TRBV5-1 and TRBJ1-1, with 7 bases in between that match TRBD1. The source material was peripheral blood. The receptor's source is a human donor with COVID-19, enrolled during active disease. The donor label of this sample is uncertain. The DNA sequence is given as TGCGCCAGCAGCTTGGAGGGGGCCGGCACTGAAGCTTTCTTT. Its product reads: CASSLEGAGTEAFF.